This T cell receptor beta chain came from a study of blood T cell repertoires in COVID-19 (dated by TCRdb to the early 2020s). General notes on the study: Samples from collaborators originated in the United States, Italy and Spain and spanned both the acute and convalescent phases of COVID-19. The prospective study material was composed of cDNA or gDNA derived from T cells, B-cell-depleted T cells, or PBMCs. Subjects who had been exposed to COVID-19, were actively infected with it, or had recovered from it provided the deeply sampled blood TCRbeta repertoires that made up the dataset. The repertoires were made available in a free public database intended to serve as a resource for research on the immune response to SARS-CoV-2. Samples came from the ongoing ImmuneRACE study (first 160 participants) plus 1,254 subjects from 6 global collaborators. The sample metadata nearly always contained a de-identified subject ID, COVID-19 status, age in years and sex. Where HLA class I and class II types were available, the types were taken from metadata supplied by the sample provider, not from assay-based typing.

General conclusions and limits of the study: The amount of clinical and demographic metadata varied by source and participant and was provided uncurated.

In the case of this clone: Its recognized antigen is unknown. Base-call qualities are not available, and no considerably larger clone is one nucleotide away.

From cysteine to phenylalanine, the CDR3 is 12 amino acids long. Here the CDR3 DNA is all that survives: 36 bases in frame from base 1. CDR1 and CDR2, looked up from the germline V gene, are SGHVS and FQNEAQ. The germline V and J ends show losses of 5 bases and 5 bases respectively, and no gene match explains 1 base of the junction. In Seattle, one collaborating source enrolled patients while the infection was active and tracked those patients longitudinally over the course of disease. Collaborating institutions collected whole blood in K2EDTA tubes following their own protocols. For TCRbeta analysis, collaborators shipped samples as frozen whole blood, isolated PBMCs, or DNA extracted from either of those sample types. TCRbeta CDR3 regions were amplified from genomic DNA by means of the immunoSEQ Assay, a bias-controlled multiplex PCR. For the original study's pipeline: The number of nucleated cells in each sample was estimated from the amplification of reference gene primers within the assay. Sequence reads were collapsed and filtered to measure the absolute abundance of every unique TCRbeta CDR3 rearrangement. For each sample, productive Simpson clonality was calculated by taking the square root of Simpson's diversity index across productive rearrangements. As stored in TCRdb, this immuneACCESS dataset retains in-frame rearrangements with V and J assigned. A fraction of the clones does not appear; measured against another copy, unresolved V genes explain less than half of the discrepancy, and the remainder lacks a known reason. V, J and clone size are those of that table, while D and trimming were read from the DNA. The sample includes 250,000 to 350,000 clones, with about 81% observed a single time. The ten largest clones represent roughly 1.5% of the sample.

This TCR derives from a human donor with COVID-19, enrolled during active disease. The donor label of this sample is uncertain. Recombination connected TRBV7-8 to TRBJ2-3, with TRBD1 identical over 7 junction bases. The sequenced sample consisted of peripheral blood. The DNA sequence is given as TGTGCCAGCAGCCCAGGGGGAGATACGCAGTATTTT. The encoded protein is CASSPGGDTQYF.